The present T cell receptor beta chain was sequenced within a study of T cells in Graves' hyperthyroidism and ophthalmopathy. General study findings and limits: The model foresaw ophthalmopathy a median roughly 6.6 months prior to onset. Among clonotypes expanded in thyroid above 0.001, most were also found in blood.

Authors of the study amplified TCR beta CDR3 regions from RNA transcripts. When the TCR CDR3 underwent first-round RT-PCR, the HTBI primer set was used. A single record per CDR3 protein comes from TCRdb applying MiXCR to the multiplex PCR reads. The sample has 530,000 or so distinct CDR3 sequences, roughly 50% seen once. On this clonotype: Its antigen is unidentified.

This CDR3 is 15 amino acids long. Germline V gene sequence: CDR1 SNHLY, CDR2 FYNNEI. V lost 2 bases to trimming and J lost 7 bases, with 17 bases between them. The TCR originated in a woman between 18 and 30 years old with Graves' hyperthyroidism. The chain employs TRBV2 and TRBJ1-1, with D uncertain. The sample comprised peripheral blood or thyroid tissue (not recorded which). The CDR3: CASSERGGPYNEAFF. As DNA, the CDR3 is TGTGCCAGCAGTGAACGAGGTGGGCCCTACAATGAAGCTTTCTTT.